The source of this TCR beta chain is a study of blood T cell repertoires in COVID-19. The CDR3 runs 17 residues. Trimming took 1 base from V and 0 from J; bases not matched to a gene: 5. The germline gives CDR1 SGHVS, CDR2 FQNEAQ. Assay: immunoSEQ multiplex PCR; the TCRdb copy retains only in-frame clones and omits some. The table records around 260,000 clones, 75% to 90% of them present only once. The clonotype originates from a woman between 40 and 50 years old who had recovered from COVID-19. The sample was peripheral blood. V gene TRBV7-8 combines with J gene TRBJ1-5; 8 nucleotides agree with TRBD1. CDR3 region: CASSLGGTGNSNQPQHF. CDR3 in DNA: TGTGCCAGCAGCTTAGGGGGGACAGGTAATAGCAATCAGCCCCAGCATTTT. The complete variable domain, with remaining parts taken from reference TRBV7-8 and TRBJ1-5, reads GAGVSQSPRYKVAKRGQDVALRCDPISGHVSLFWYQQALGQGPEFLTYFQNEAQLDKSGLPSDRFFAERPEGSVSTLKIQRTQQEDSAVYLCASSLGGTGNSNQPQHFGDGTRLSIL.